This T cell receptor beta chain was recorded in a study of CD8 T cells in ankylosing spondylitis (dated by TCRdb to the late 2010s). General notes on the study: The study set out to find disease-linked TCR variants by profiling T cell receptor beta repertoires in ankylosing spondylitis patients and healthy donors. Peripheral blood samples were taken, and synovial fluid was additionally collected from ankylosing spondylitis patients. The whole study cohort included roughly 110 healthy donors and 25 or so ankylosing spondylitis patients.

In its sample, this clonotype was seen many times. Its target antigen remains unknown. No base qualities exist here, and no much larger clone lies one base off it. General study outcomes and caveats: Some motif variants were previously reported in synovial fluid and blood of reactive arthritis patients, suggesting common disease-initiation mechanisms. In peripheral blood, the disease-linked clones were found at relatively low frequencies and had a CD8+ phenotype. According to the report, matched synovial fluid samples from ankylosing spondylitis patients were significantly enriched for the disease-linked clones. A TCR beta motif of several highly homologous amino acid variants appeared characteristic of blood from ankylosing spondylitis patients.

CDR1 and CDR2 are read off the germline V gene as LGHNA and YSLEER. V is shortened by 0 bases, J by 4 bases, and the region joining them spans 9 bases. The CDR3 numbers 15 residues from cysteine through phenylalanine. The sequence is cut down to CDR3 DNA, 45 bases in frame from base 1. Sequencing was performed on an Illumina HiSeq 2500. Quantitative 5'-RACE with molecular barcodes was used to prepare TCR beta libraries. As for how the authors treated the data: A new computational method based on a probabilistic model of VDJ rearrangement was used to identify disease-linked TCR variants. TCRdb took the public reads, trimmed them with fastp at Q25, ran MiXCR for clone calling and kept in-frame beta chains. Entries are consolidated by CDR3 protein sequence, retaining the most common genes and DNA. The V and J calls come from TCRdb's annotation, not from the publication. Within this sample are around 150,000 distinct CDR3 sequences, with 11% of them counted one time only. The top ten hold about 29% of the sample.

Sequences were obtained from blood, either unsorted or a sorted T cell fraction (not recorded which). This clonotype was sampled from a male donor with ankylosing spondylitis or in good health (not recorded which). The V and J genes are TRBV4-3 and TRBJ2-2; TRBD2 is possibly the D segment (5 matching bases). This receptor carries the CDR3 CASSQDPGITGELFF. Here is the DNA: TGCGCCAGCAGCCAAGATCCCGGGATCACCGGGGAGCTGTTTTTT.